This T cell receptor beta chain was identified in a study of glioma-infiltrating T cells after dendritic cell vaccination. CDR3 length equals 16 residues. The J segment lost 5 bases and the V segment lost 5 bases, leaving 7 bases of the junction unmatched. Per germline, CDR1 SGHAT and CDR2 FQNNGV. This table comes from immunoSEQ multiplex PCR, and its TCRdb copy is limited to in-frame clones, with some not included. The sample lists fewer than 85,000 clones, around 79% occurring once. Blood PBMC samples: pre-vaccination, two weeks post third vaccination, and at tumor progression. The receptor was derived from a human donor with glioblastoma. Sequencing used blood, obtained before dendritic cell vaccination. J is TRBJ2-3 and V is TRBV11-2; 13 bases match TRBD2. The CDR3: CASSPRTSGGLDTQYF. In nucleotides, the CDR3 is TGTGCCAGCAGCCCTAGGACTAGCGGGGGCCTAGATACGCAGTATTTT.